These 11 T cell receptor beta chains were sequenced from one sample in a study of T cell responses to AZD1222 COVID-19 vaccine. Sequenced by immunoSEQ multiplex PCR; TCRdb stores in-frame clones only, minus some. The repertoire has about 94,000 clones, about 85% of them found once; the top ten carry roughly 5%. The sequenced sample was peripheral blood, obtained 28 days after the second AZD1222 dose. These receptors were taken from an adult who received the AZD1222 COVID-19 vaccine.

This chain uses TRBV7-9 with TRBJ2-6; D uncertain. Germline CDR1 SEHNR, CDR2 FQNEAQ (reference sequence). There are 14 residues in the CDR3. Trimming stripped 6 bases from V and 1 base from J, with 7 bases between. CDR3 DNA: TGTGCCAGCAGTTATCTATCTGGGGCCAACGTCCTGACTTTC. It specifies CASSYLSGANVLTF.

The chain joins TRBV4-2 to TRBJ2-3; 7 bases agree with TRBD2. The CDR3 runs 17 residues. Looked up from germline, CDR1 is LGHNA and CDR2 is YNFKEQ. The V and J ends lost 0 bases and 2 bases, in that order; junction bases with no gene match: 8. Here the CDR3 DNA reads TGTGCCAGCAGCCAAGATTGGGCTAGCGGAGACACAGATACGCAGTATTTT. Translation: CASSQDWASGDTDTQYF.

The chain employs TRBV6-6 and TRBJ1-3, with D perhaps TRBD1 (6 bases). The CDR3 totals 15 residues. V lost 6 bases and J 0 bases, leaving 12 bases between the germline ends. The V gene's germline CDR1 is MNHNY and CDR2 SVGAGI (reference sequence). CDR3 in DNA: TGTGCCAGCAGCCCTCAGGGGTACTCTGGAAACACCATATATTTT. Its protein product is CASSPQGYSGNTIYF.

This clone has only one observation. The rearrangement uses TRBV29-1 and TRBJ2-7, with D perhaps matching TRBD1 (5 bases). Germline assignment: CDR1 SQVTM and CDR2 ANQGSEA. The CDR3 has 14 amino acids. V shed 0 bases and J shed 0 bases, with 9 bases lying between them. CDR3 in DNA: TGCAGCGTTGAAGAGCAGGGAAGCTCCTACGAGCAGTACTTC. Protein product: CSVEEQGSSYEQYF.

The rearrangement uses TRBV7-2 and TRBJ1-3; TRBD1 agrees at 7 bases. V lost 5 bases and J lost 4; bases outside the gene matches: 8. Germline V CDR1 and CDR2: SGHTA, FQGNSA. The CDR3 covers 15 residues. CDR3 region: CASSQDRRQGNTIYF. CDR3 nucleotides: TGTGCCAGCAGCCAGGACAGGAGGCAGGGAAACACCATATATTTT.

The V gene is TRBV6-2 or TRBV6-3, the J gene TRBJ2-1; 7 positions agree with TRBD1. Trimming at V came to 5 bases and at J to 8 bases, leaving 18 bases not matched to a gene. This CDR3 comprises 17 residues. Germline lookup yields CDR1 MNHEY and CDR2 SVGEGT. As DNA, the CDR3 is TGTGCCAGCAGTAAAAAGATCACCGGGACAGTCGTTTATGAGCAGTTCTTC. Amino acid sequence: CASSKKITGTVVYEQFF.

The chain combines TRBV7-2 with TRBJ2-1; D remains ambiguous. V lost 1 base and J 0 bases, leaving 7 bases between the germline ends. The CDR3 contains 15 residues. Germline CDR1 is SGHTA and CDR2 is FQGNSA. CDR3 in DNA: TGTGCCAGCAGCTTAGGACTGGGCTCCTACAATGAGCAGTTCTTC. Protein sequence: CASSLGLGSYNEQFF.

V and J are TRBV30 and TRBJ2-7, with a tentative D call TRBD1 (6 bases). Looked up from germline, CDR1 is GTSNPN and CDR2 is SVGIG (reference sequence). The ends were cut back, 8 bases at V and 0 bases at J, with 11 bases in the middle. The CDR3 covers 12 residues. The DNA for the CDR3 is TGTGCCCAAGGCAGGGGCTCCTACGAGCAGTACTTC. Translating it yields CAQGRGSYEQYF.

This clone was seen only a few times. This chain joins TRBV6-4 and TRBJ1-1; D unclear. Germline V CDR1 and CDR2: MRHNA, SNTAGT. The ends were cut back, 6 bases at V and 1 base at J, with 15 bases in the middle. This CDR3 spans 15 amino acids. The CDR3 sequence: CASSSPGPANTEAFF. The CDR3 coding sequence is TGTGCCAGCAGCTCCCCGGGCCCGGCGAACACTGAAGCTTTCTTT.

The CDR3 here is CASSGDRGEISYNEQFF. Here the CDR3 DNA reads TGTGCCAGCAGCGGGGACAGGGGAGAAATCTCCTACAATGAGCAGTTCTTC. This chain uses TRBV2 with TRBJ2-1; 10 bases are shared with TRBD1. Germline CDR1 is SNHLY and CDR2 is FYNNEI. The J segment lost 0 bases and the V segment lost 6 bases, leaving 8 bases of the junction unmatched. This CDR3 contains 17 residues. Full variable domain (remainder filled in from reference TRBV2 and TRBJ2-1): EPEVTQTPSHQVTQMGQEVILRCVPISNHLYFYWYRQILGQKVEFLVSFYNNEISEKSEIFDDQFSVERPDGSNFTLKIRSTKLEDSAMYFCASSGDRGEISYNEQFFGPGTRLTVL.

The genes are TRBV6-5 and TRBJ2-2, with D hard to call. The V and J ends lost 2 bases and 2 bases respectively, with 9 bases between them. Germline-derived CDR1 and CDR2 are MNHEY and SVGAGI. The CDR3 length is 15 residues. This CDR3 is CASSYTAANTGELFF. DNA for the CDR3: TGTGCCAGCAGTTACACGGCAGCCAACACCGGGGAGCTGTTTTTT.